The following is a TCR beta chain sequence with its context. The data originate from a study of blood T cell repertoires in COVID-19. Study-wide context: The United States, Italy and Spain provided the acute and convalescent COVID-19 samples.

With V trimmed by 2 bases and J by 14 bases, 5 bases remained unmatched. CDR1 is MDHEN, CDR2 SYDVKM, per germline. The length of the CDR3 is 12 residues. Under the authors' procedure: Using reference gene primer amplification, nucleated cell counts were estimated. Measured with immunoSEQ multiplex PCR; TCRdb has only the in-frame clones, and not every one. The D gene and trimming were derived from the DNA, and the V and J assignments and clone size from that table. In the table there are fewer than 200,000 clones, approximately 84% of which are singletons. This chain uses TRBV28 with TRBJ1-4, with 7 bases that match TRBD1. The clonotype was recovered from a man in his forties who had recovered from COVID-19. Specimen: peripheral blood. The CDR3 DNA reads as TGTGCCAGCAGTTTACGGACAGGTGATCTGTTTTTT. This gives the protein CASSLRTGDLFF.